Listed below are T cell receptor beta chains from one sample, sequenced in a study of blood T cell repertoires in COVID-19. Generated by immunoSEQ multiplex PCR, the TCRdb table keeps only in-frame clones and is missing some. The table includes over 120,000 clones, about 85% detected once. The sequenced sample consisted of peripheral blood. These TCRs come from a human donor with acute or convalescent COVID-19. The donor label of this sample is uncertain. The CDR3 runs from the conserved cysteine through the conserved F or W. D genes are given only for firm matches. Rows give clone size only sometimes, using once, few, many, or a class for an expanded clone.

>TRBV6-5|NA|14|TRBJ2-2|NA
TGTGCCAGCAGTTACCTAGCCGAGACCGGGGAGCTGTTTTTT
CASSYLAETGELFF
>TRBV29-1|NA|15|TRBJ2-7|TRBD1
TGCAGCGTAGAAACCGGACAGGGGATTTCCTACGAGCAGTACTTC
CSVETGQGISYEQYF
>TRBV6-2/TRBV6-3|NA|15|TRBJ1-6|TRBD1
TGTGCCAGCAGTTATACAGGGGGCGATAATTCACCCCTCCACTTT
CASSYTGGDNSPLHF
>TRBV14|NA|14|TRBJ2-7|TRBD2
TGTGCCAGCAGCCTAACACGGGGGGCCTACGAGCAGTACTTC
CASSLTRGAYEQYF
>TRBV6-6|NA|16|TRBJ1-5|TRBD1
TGTGCCAGCAGTCGACAGGGGGGCCCTTTAGGCCAGCCCCAGCATTTT
CASSRQGGPLGQPQHF
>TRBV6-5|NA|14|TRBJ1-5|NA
TGTGCCAGCAGTTCTAACAGTGGTAATCAGCCCCAGCATTTT
CASSSNSGNQPQHF
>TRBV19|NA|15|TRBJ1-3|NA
TGTGCCAGTAGGTTCGCAGGACACTCTGGAAACACCATATATTTT
CASRFAGHSGNTIYF
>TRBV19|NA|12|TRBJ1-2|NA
TGTGCCAGTAGTAAACAGGGCCAGGGCTACACCTTC
CASSKQGQGYTF
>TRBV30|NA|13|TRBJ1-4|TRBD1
TGTGCCTGGAGTCGGGACAGGACCGAAAAACTGTTTTTT
CAWSRDRTEKLFF
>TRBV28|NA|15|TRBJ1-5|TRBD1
TGTGCCAGCAGTTTGGGCAGGGGGCCACAGCAGCCCCAGCATTTT
CASSLGRGPQQPQHF
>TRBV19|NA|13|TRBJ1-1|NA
TGTGCCAGTTATCGGCAGGATAACACTGAAGCTTTCTTT
CASYRQDNTEAFF
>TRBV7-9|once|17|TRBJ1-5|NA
TGTGCCAGCAGCTTAGGCCGCGAGGGTTTAGGGATGCAGCCCCAGCATTTT
CASSLGREGLGMQPQHF
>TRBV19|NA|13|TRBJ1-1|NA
TGTGCCAGTAGTCGACAACCGAACACTGAAGCTTTCTTT
CASSRQPNTEAFF